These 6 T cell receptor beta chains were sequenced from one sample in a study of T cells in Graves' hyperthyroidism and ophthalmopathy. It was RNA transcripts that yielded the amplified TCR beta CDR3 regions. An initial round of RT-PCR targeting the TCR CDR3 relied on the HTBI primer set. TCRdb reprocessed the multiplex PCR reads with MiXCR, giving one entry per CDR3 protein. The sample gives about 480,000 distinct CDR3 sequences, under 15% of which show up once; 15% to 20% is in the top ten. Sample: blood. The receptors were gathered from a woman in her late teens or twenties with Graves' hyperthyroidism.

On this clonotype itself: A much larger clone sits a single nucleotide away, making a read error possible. CDR3 coding DNA: TGCAGTGCTCGCCGCCGACAGGGATCCTACGAGCAGTACTTC. It specifies CSARRRQGSYEQYF. The rearrangement links TRBV20-1 to TRBJ2-7; the match to TRBD1 covers 7 bases. The V gene end was trimmed by 5 bases and the J gene end by 1 base; junction bases not matched to a gene: 8. Germline V lookup: CDR1 DFQATT, CDR2 SNEGSKA (reference sequence). CDR3 length: 14 amino acids.

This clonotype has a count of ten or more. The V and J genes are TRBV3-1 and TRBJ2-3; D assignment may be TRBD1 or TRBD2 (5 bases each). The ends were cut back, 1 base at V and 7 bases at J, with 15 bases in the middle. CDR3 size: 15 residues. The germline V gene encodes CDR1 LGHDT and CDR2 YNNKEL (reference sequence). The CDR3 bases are TGTGCCAGCAGCCAAGTCGGGGCGGAGACACATACGCAGTATTTT. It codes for CASSQVGAETHTQYF.

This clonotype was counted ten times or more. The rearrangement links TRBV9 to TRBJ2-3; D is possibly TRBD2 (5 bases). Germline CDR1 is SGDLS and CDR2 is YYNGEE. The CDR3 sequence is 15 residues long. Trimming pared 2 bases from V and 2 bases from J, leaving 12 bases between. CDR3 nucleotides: TGTGCCAGCAGCGTCGGGGTTCCCCACACAGATACGCAGTATTTT. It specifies CASSVGVPHTDTQYF.

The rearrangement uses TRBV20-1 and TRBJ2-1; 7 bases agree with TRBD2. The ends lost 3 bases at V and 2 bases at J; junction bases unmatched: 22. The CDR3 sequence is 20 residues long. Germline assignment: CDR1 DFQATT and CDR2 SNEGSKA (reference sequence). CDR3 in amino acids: CSASPLLQQRELGPYNEQFF. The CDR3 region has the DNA TGCAGTGCTAGCCCTCTACTCCAACAGCGGGAACTGGGGCCCTACAATGAGCAGTTCTTC.

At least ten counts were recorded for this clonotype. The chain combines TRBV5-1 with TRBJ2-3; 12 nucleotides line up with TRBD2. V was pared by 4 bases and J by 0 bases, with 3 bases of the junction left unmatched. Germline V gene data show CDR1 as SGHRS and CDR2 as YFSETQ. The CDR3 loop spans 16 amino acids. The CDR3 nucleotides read TGCGCCAGCAGCGGTGGGACTAGCGGGAGCACAGATACGCAGTATTTT. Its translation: CASSGGTSGSTDTQYF.

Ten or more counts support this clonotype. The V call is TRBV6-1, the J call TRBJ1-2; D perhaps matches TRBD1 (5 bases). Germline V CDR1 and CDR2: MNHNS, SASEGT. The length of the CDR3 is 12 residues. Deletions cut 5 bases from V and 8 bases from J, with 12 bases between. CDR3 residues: CASSPDGGGYTF. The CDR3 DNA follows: TGTGCCAGCAGTCCGGACGGGGGAGGCTACACCTTC.